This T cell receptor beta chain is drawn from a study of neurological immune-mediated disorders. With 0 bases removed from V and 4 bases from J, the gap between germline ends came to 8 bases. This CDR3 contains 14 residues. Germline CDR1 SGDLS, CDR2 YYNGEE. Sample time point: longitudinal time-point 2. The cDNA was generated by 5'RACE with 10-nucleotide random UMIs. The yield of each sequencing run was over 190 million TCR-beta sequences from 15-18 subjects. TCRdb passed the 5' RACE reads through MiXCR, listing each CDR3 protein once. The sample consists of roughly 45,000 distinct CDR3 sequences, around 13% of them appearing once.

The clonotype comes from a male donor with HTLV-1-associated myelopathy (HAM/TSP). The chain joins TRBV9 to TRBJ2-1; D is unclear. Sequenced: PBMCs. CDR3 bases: TGTGCCAGCAGCGTAGCCGAGTATTACAATGAGCAGTTCTTC. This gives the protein CASSVAEYYNEQFF.